A single sample gave rise to the 28 T cell receptor beta chains below, sequenced in a study of T cell responses to AZD1222 COVID-19 vaccine. Measured with immunoSEQ multiplex PCR; TCRdb has only the in-frame clones, and not every one. This table has more than 150,000 clones, roughly 92% appearing once. Sequencing was performed on peripheral blood, taken on day 0 of AZD1222 vaccination. Receptors originate from an adult in good health.

The chain employs TRBV12-3 or TRBV12-4 and TRBJ2-1; D may match TRBD1 or TRBD2 (6 bases each). V was shortened by 0 bases and J by 12 bases, with 9 bases between the two germline ends. This CDR3 is 12 amino acids long. As DNA, the CDR3 is TGTGCCAGCAGTTTAGCCGAGGGGGGGCAGTTCTTC. Protein sequence: CASSLAEGGQFF.

The rearrangement joins TRBV20-1 to TRBJ2-5; TRBD2 matches 11 bases. Per the germline V gene, CDR1 is DFQATT and CDR2 is SNEGSKA (reference sequence). The CDR3 length is 15 residues. The V segment lost 3 bases and the J segment 5 bases; nucleotides outside the gene matches: 8. CDR3: CSASLSSGRRETQYF. The CDR3 bases are TGCAGTGCTAGTTTGTCTAGCGGGAGGCGGGAGACCCAGTACTTC.

V gene TRBV11-2 combines with J gene TRBJ2-7; D may match TRBD1 or TRBD2 (5 bases each). Germline V CDR1 and CDR2: SGHAT, FQNNGV. Trimming removed 5 bases at V and 6 bases at J, with 17 bases between. CDR3 length equals 14 residues. The CDR3 DNA is TGTGCCAGCAGCCTGGGACCAGGCCTTTCCGAGCAGTACTTC. This gives the protein CASSLGPGLSEQYF.

V gene TRBV2 combines with J gene TRBJ2-5; D gene ambiguous. CDR1 SNHLY and CDR2 FYNNEI come from the germline V gene. There are 11 residues in the CDR3. V lost 5 bases, J lost 3 bases, and 4 bases lay in between. CDR3 region: CASSLKETQYF. The CDR3 nucleotides are TGTGCCAGCAGTCTCAAAGAGACCCAGTACTTC.

This clone was detected once. The V call is TRBV7-6, the J call TRBJ1-3, with 8 bases identical to TRBD1. V lost 5 bases to trimming and J lost 0 bases; unmatched junction nucleotides: 6. The CDR3 sequence is 16 residues long. CDR1 is SGHVS and CDR2 is FNYEAQ in the germline V gene. The CDR3, as DNA: TGTGCCAGCAGCCCGGGACAGGCTAGCTCTGGAAACACCATATATTTT. Residues: CASSPGQASSGNTIYF.

This chain connects TRBV9 to TRBJ2-1, with 9 bases lining up with TRBD2. With V trimmed by 5 bases and J by 4 bases, 7 bases remained unmatched. This CDR3 contains 15 residues. Germline V gene lookup returns CDR1 SGDLS and CDR2 YYNGEE. This CDR3 is CASRATSGQYNEQFF. DNA of the CDR3: TGTGCCAGCAGGGCGACTAGCGGCCAATACAATGAGCAGTTCTTC.

V is TRBV7-6 and J is TRBJ1-2, with TRBD1 matching over 8 bases. The CDR3 consists of 15 residues. V lost 5 bases and J lost 3; bases outside the gene matches: 8. Looked up from germline, CDR1 is SGHVS and CDR2 is FNYEAQ. CDR3: CASSPSTGADYGYTF. The DNA of the CDR3 is TGTGCCAGCAGCCCATCGACAGGGGCGGACTATGGCTACACCTTC.

CDR3 region: CASTISGGTGELFF. The CDR3 nucleotides are TGTGCCAGCACCATCTCCGGGGGGACCGGGGAGCTGTTTTTT. The V call is TRBV3-1 (or the pseudogene TRBV3-2), the J call TRBJ2-2; TRBD2 aligns across 7 bases. After removal of 7 bases from V and 5 bases from J, the junction contained 7 bases not matched to a gene. This CDR3 has 14 residues. Germline V lookup: CDR1 LGHDT, CDR2 YNNKEL (reference sequence).

The chain couples TRBV11-2 to TRBJ1-1, with D possibly being TRBD1 (5 bases). The germline V gene has CDR1 SGHAT and CDR2 FQNNGV. This CDR3 contains 13 residues. Trimming shortened V by 5 bases and J by 7 bases, and 14 bases separated the two germline ends. The CDR3 loop reads CASSPPTQVEAFF. The CDR3 coding sequence is TGTGCCAGCAGCCCCCCCACACAGGTTGAAGCTTTCTTT.

This clone has just a few counts. The V gene is TRBV4-1, the J gene TRBJ1-5; no definite D call. This CDR3 has 16 amino acids. Trimming shortened V by 1 base and J by 0 bases, and 10 bases separated the two germline ends. From germline, CDR1 is MGHRA and CDR2 YSYEKL. The CDR3 DNA is TGCGCCAGCAGCCAAGGCTCTTTCCGTAGCAATCAGCCCCAGCATTTT. The encoded protein is CASSQGSFRSNQPQHF.

V is TRBV19 and J is TRBJ2-1; D is ambiguous. In germline, CDR1 is LNHDA, CDR2 SQIVND (reference sequence). CDR3 size: 14 residues. Between the trimmed V and J ends, which lost 5 bases and 2 bases, there was a span of 10 bases. The CDR3 DNA is TGTGCCAGTAGTGTTAACTCTCCCTACAATGAGCAGTTCTTC. Translated, it gives CASSVNSPYNEQFF.

This clone has only a few counts. J is TRBJ2-4 and V is TRBV24-1; tentatively, D is TRBD1 or TRBD2 (5 bases each). V lost 6 bases to trimming and J lost 3 bases, with 14 bases between them. The CDR3 loop spans 15 amino acids. CDR1 is KGHDR and CDR2 is SFDVKD in the germline V gene. The CDR3: CATSNYFGGKNIQYF. The CDR3 bases are TGTGCCACCAGTAACTATTTTGGGGGCAAAAACATTCAGTACTTC.

This clone occurred a few times. The rearrangement joins TRBV18 to TRBJ2-5; D not certain. Trimming pared 4 bases from V and 3 bases from J, leaving 9 bases between. From germline, CDR1 is KGHSH and CDR2 LQKENI. The CDR3 has 13 amino acids. The CDR3 coding sequence is TGTGCCAGCTCACTTTCGGTAGAAGAGACCCAGTACTTC. This sequence encodes CASSLSVEETQYF.

In its sample, this clone was seen once. The V and J genes are TRBV19 and TRBJ1-1; TRBD1 agrees at 9 bases. V lost 10 bases to trimming and J lost 6 bases; unmatched junction nucleotides: 12. In germline, CDR1 is LNHDA, CDR2 SQIVND (reference sequence). The CDR3 runs to 14 residues. In DNA, the CDR3 is TGTGCCACCAAGCAGACGAGACAGGGGGCTGAAGCTTTCTTT. Encoded protein: CATKQTRQGAEAFF. The entire variable domain, with the rest obtained from reference TRBV19 and TRBJ1-1, is as follows: DGGITQSPKYLFRKEGQNVTLSCEQNLNHDAMYWYRQDPGQGLRLIYYSQIVNDFQKGDIAEGYSVSREKKESFPLTVTSAQKNPTAFYLCATKQTRQGAEAFFGQGTRLTVV.

In DNA, the CDR3 is TGTGCCAGCAGGCCCCCATTGAAACTATCAACCCATGACAGAGGCTACACCTTC. Its protein product is CASRPPLKLSTHDRGYTF. The rearrangement links TRBV27 to TRBJ1-2; TRBD1 might be the D (5 bases). Germline V gives CDR1 MNHEY, CDR2 SMNVEV (reference sequence). Trimming cost V 6 bases and J 8 bases, with 31 bases left between them. CDR3 length: 18 amino acids.

This chain joins TRBV5-1 and TRBJ1-2; maybe TRBD1 (5 bases). The germline V and J ends were trimmed by 2 bases and 8 bases, with 13 bases remaining between them. Germline assignment: CDR1 SGHRS and CDR2 YFSETQ. The CDR3 covers 13 residues. CDR3 sequence: CASSFSGTDGYTF. The CDR3 DNA follows: TGCGCCAGCAGCTTCTCAGGGACCGACGGCTACACCTTC.

The V call is TRBV12-5, the J call TRBJ1-1, with D uncertain. V gave up 1 base and J gave up 5 bases, with 8 bases separating them. Per the germline V gene, CDR1 is LGHNT and CDR2 is FRNRAP. The CDR3 runs to 13 residues. The CDR3 here is CASGLGVGTEAFF. CDR3 DNA: TGTGCTAGTGGTTTGGGCGTAGGAACTGAAGCTTTCTTT.

V usage is TRBV18 and J usage is TRBJ1-2, with TRBD1 matching over 8 bases. Germline V lookup: CDR1 KGHSH, CDR2 LQKENI. Unmatched junction bases numbered 3, after V lost 2 bases and J lost 1 base. There are 15 residues in the CDR3. The CDR3 protein is CASSPRTGSNYGYTF. CDR3 DNA: TGTGCCAGCTCACCAAGGACAGGGAGTAACTATGGCTACACCTTC.

The chain joins TRBV5-4 to TRBJ2-2; 12 nucleotides match TRBD1. Looked up from germline, CDR1 is SGHNT and CDR2 is YYREEE (reference sequence). The CDR3 sequence is 15 residues long. Germline trimming cut 4 bases from V and 7 bases from J; bases unmatched to any gene: 5. The CDR3 here is CASSLGQGAYGELFF. The CDR3 DNA is TGTGCCAGCAGCCTGGGACAGGGGGCCTACGGGGAGCTGTTTTTT.

The gene calls are TRBV7-6 and TRBJ2-3; TRBD2 matches 9 bases. J was trimmed by 0 bases and V by 3 bases; bases with no gene match: 4. The CDR3 loop spans 16 amino acids. Germline CDR1 and CDR2: SGHVS and FNYEAQ. The CDR3 sequence: CASSLLAGVSTDTQYF. CDR3 DNA: TGTGCCAGCAGCTTGTTAGCGGGGGTTAGCACAGATACGCAGTATTTT. Full variable domain (remainder filled in from reference TRBV7-6 and TRBJ2-3): GAGVSQSPRYKVTKRGQDVALRCDPISGHVSLYWYRQALGQGPEFLTYFNYEAQQDKSGLPNDRFSAERPEGSISTLTIQRTEQRDSAMYRCASSLLAGVSTDTQYFGPGTRLTVL.

The chain uses TRBV19 and TRBJ1-1; 9 nucleotides line up with TRBD1. V shed 6 bases, J shed 0 bases, and the junction held 11 bases outside the gene matches. Germline V gives CDR1 LNHDA, CDR2 SQIVND (reference sequence). The CDR3 runs 17 residues. The CDR3 DNA reads TGTGCCAGTAGCCCGGGACAGGGAAGACTATTGAACACTGAAGCTTTCTTT. It encodes CASSPGQGRLLNTEAFF.

This clone occurred once. The chain carries TRBV9 and TRBJ1-5; D remains unclear. Per germline, CDR1 SGDLS and CDR2 YYNGEE. Trimming removed 0 bases from V and 2 bases from J, with 6 bases in between. CDR3 length: 14 residues. Here the CDR3 reads CASSVDAGNQPQHF. CDR3 coding DNA: TGTGCCAGCAGCGTAGATGCGGGCAATCAGCCCCAGCATTTT.

The rearrangement uses TRBV3-1 (or the pseudogene TRBV3-2) and TRBJ2-3; a weak D match, TRBD2 (6 bases). The CDR3 runs to 14 residues. Per germline, CDR1 LGHDT and CDR2 YNNKEL (reference sequence). With 4 bases removed from V and 6 bases from J, the gap between germline ends came to 14 bases. Here the CDR3 DNA reads TGTGCCAGCAGCCCCCCGACTAGTTTGGATACGCAGTATTTT. As protein: CASSPPTSLDTQYF.

This chain uses TRBV29-1 with TRBJ1-3; tentatively, D is TRBD1 (5 bases). The CDR3 consists of 14 residues. Trimming removed 1 base at V and 0 bases at J, with 7 bases between. Germline assignment: CDR1 SQVTM and CDR2 ANQGSEA. DNA for the CDR3: TGCAGCGTTGAAGTGAGGGGCTCTGGAAACACCATATATTTT. It codes for CSVEVRGSGNTIYF.

This clone was picked up many times. The V gene is TRBV9, the J gene TRBJ2-3; D not certain. Per germline, CDR1 SGDLS and CDR2 YYNGEE. This CDR3 region has 17 residues. V lost 0 bases and J lost 2, with 16 bases in between. The CDR3: CASSVEMGAAPTDTQYF. The CDR3 nucleotides read TGTGCCAGCAGCGTAGAGATGGGCGCGGCCCCCACAGATACGCAGTATTTT.

The chain combines TRBV24-1 with TRBJ1-3, with 8 bases aligning to TRBD1. Germline values: CDR1 KGHDR, CDR2 SFDVKD. The CDR3 length is 15 residues. Trimming cost V 1 base and J 6 bases; bases outside gene matches: 4. The CDR3 bases are TGTGCCACCAGTGATTTTGGACAGGGAGAAAACACCATATATTTT. This gives the protein CATSDFGQGENTIYF.

The chain is built from TRBV19 and TRBJ1-1; D gene uncertain. The CDR3 is 10 amino acids. Germline CDR1 is LNHDA and CDR2 is SQIVND (reference sequence). V gave up 10 bases and J gave up 1 base, with 4 bases separating them. The CDR3 is CATRNTEAFF. The CDR3 nucleotides read TGTGCCACCCGGAACACTGAAGCTTTCTTT.

The V call is TRBV5-6, the J call TRBJ2-1, with a possible D match to TRBD2 (6 bases). Trimming shortened V by 3 bases and J by 6 bases, and 10 bases separated the two germline ends. Germline CDR1 is SGHDT and CDR2 is YYEEEE. CDR3 length: 13 amino acids. CDR3 sequence (DNA): TGTGCCAGCAGCTGGGGGGAGACCAATGAGCAGTTCTTC. It translates to CASSWGETNEQFF.